These 16 T cell receptor beta chains came from one sample sequenced in a study of tumor-infiltrating lymphocytes in primary liver carcinoma (dated by TCRdb to the late 2010s). TRIzol reagent was used to extract blood RNA from unsorted whole blood, while the DNeasy Blood & Tissue kit provided the germline DNA. TCRdb records Illumina HiSeq 2500 as the sequencer. Using a constant-region primer and ProtoScript II reverse transcriptase, TCRbeta-specific cDNA was reverse-transcribed from 450 to 650 ng total RNA. TCRbeta libraries were built with three nested multiplex PCR rounds, a slightly modified ARM-PCR procedure. The first two PCR rounds used multiplex TRBV1-TRBV30 forward primers with a Cbeta reverse primer, each for approximately 11 cycles. TCRdb trimmed the raw reads at Q25, called clones with MiXCR and kept productive beta chains. Here each entry gathers all rows of one CDR3 protein and keeps the most common genes and DNA. Here the sample has approximately 330,000 distinct CDR3 sequences; less than 75% occur a single time. 5% to 6.5% of the sample rests with the top ten.

Source material: peripheral blood. The receptors originated from a man in his forties with primary liver carcinoma and hepatitis B virus infection.

This clonotype was observed a single time. No conserved phenylalanine or tryptophan is present at the end of the CDR3, so a read error is the likely explanation. This chain connects TRBV11-2 to TRBJ2-7, with TRBD2 matching 7 bases. Germline V gene sequence: CDR1 SGHAT, CDR2 FQNNGV. There are 16 residues in the CDR3. DNA of the CDR3: TGTGCCAGCAGTTTAGGCATAGTAGCGGGTATCCGGGAGCAGTACTTA. Its protein product is CASSLGIVAGIREQYL.

Of note for this clonotype: Relative to the germline gene, one junction end is altered; a read error may explain this. This chain uses TRBV28 with TRBJ2-3; tentatively, D is TRBD2 (5 bases). The CDR3 has 16 amino acids. Germline V CDR1 and CDR2: MDHEN, SYDVKM. The DNA for the CDR3 is TGTACCAGCAGCTCCGGACTCGACTGGCATAGAGATACGCAGTATTTT. Translation gives CTSSSGLDWHRDTQYF.

The rearrangement uses TRBV11-1 and TRBJ2-1; TRBD2 matches at 8 bases. Looked up from germline, CDR1 is SGHAT and CDR2 is FQDESV (reference sequence). The ends lost 6 bases at V and 10 bases at J; junction bases unmatched: 26. This CDR3 has 19 residues. The CDR3 sequence is CASSFTFYATGRAGDEQFF. DNA of the CDR3: TGTGCCAGCAGTTTTACTTTTTATGCTACCGGGAGGGCCGGGGACGAGCAGTTCTTC.

Remarks on this clonotype: This clone may be a read error of a much larger clone one base away. In DNA, the CDR3 is TGTGCCATACCTTGGGTAGGGGTAACCGGGAAGCTGTTTTTT. The encoded protein is CAIPWVGVTGKLFF. The rearrangement joins TRBV12-5 to TRBJ2-2; D could derive from TRBD1 or TRBD2 (5 bases each). Germline V CDR1 and CDR2: LGHNT, FRNRAP. The length of the CDR3 is 14 residues.

The chain couples TRBV6-2 or TRBV6-3 to TRBJ1-4; TRBD1 matches 7 bases. This CDR3 spans 16 amino acids. Germline V gives CDR1 MNHEY, CDR2 SVGEGT. V gave up 4 bases and J gave up 6 bases; unmatched junction bases: 11. CDR3 loop: CASSSRTGTCYEKLFF. The CDR3 DNA sequence: TGTGCCAGCAGTTCCCGGACAGGCACATGCTATGAAAAACTGTTTTTT.

This clonotype was counted between two and nine times. This chain's CDR3 is CASRDGGGAYNEQFF. The CDR3 DNA reads as TGTGCCAGCAGAGATGGGGGGGGCGCCTACAATGAGCAGTTCTTC. J is TRBJ2-1 and V is TRBV28; weak D call: TRBD2 (7 bases). The CDR3 has 15 amino acids. Germline CDR1 is MDHEN and CDR2 is SYDVKM. Trimming took 6 bases from V and 2 from J, leaving 14 bases between them.

Note on this clonotype: Germline is not matched at one junction end, which may reflect a read error. V is TRBV11-1 and J is TRBJ2-6, with a weak D call TRBD1 (5 bases). The germline V gene encodes CDR1 SGHAT and CDR2 FQDESV (reference sequence). The CDR3 totals 14 residues. Here the CDR3 DNA reads TGTGCCAGCTGCCCCGCCTCTGGGGCCAACGTCCTAACTTTC. This sequence encodes CASCPASGANVLTF.

For this clonotype: A read error may account for a junction end that differs from germline. The chain carries TRBV11-2 and TRBJ1-1, with D perhaps TRBD1 (5 bases). The CDR3 spans 13 residues. Germline V CDR1 and CDR2: SGHAT, FQNNGV. This CDR3 reads CTSSEGLKTEAFF. The CDR3 bases are TGTACCAGCAGCGAGGGGCTTAAGACTGAAGCTTTCTTT.

This clonotype was seen repeatedly, ten times or more. V and J are TRBV4-1 and TRBJ2-1; 13 positions agree with TRBD2. The germline gives CDR1 MGHRA, CDR2 YSYEKL. The CDR3 consists of 20 residues. J was trimmed by 5 bases and V by 0 bases; bases with no gene match: 13. CDR3 loop: CASSQDLGLAGAREDNEQFF. The CDR3 coding sequence is TGCGCCAGCAGCCAAGATTTAGGACTAGCGGGAGCCCGGGAGGACAATGAGCAGTTCTTC.

This chain joins TRBV7-9 and TRBJ1-5; unclear D gene. This CDR3 has 14 residues. Germline V gene data show CDR1 as SEHNR and CDR2 as FQNEAQ (reference sequence). V was pared by 3 bases and J by 0 bases, with 6 bases between. Here the CDR3 DNA reads TGTGCCAGCAGCTTCAGTAATAGCAATCAGCCCCAGCATTTT. It is translated as CASSFSNSNQPQHF.

Regarding this clonotype: With a much larger clone just one base away, this may be a read error. This rearrangement joins TRBV6-1 to TRBJ2-7; D call uncertain. The CDR3 extends over 14 amino acids. With 5 bases removed from V and 2 bases from J, the gap between germline ends came to 13 bases. Germline V gene lookup returns CDR1 MNHNS and CDR2 SASEGT. In nucleotides, the CDR3 is TGTGCCAGCAGTCCCCGGGCACAGACCTACGAGCAGTACTTC. This translates into CASSPRAQTYEQYF.

Remarks on this clonotype: No conserved phenylalanine or tryptophan ends this CDR3, so it is likely a read error. This sequence joins TRBV4-1 and TRBJ2-2; 13 bases map to TRBD2. This CDR3 region has 17 residues. The V and J ends lost 4 bases and 6 bases, in that order; junction bases with no gene match: 8. The V gene's germline CDR1 is MGHRA and CDR2 YSYEKL. CDR3 protein: CASSLIGLAGVAGELFL. DNA for the CDR3: TGCGCCAGCAGCCTTATAGGACTAGCGGGAGTAGCCGGGGAGCTGTTTCTT.

This chain joins TRBV28 and TRBJ2-7, with TRBD2 as a possible D gene (5 bases). Trimming left V 5 bases short and J 7 bases short, with 12 bases between. Germline lookup yields CDR1 MDHEN and CDR2 SYDVKM. This CDR3 has 12 amino acids. This chain's CDR3 is CASSQTSGEQYF. The CDR3 DNA follows: TGTGCCAGCAGTCAGACCTCGGGGGAGCAGTACTTC.

This clonotype has ten or more counts. This chain uses TRBV6-2 or TRBV6-3 with TRBJ2-7; TRBD2 matches at 12 bases. The CDR3 is made up of 16 amino acids. V shed 5 bases, J shed 3 bases, and the junction held 8 bases outside the gene matches. CDR1 is MNHEY and CDR2 is SVGEGT in the germline V gene. CDR3 bases: TGTGCCAGCAGTATACCCGGGACTAGCGGGCTCTACGAGCAGTACTTC. This codes for CASSIPGTSGLYEQYF.

Remarks on this clonotype: This may arise from a read error, as a much more abundant clone is one base away. V is TRBV12-3 or TRBV12-4 and J is TRBJ1-2; tentatively, D is TRBD1 (6 bases). V lost 5 bases and J lost 7, with 14 bases in between. The CDR3 runs 13 residues. The CDR3 region is CASSPQGSFGYTF. In DNA form, the CDR3 reads TGTGCCAGCAGTCCGCAGGGGTCGTTTGGCTACACCTTC.

A word on this clonotype: Possible read error: a much larger clone is one base away. The gene calls are TRBV28 and TRBJ2-7; 9 bases map to TRBD1. The J segment lost 11 bases and the V segment lost 4 bases, leaving 6 bases of the junction unmatched. The germline V gene encodes CDR1 MDHEN and CDR2 SYDVKM. This CDR3 has 12 residues. The CDR3 sequence: CASSWTGEREYF. The CDR3 region has the DNA TGTGCCAGCAGTTGGACAGGGGAGAGGGAGTACTTC. Based on the CDR3 plus reference TRBV28 and TRBJ2-7, the full variable domain is DVKVTQSSRYLVKRTGEKVFLECVQDMDHENMFWYRQDPGLGLRLIYFSYDVKMKEKGDIPEGYSVSREKKERFSLILESASTNQTSMYLCASSWTGEREYFGPGTRLTVT.